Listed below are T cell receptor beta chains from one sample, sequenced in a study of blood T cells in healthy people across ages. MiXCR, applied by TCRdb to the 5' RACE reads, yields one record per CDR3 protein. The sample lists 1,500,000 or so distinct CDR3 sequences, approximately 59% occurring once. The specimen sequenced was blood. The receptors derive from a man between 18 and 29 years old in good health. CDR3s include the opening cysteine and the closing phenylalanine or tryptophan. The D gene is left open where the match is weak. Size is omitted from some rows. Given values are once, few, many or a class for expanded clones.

CASSTGTSGPFEEQYF	TGTGCCAGCAGCACCGGGACTAGCGGGCCTTTCGAGGAGCAGTACTTC	TRBD2	NA	TRBJ2-7	TRBV2
CASEERSLIGELFF	TGTGCCAGTGAGGAAAGGAGTTTGATCGGGGAGCTGTTTTTT	NA	NA	TRBJ2-2	TRBV19
CSVSGSQGGNEQFF	TGCAGCGTCTCGGGCTCTCAAGGGGGCAATGAGCAGTTCTTC	NA	NA	TRBJ2-1	TRBV29-1
CASSPAVSTDTQYF	TGTGCCAGCAGCCCAGCGGTCAGCACAGATACGCAGTATTTT	NA	NA	TRBJ2-3	TRBV4-2
CASSLVDSGSYEQYF	TGTGCCAGCAGCTTAGTAGACAGCGGCAGCTACGAGCAGTACTTC	NA	NA	TRBJ2-7	TRBV7-2
CASSRLAAGELFF	TGTGCCAGCAGCCGACTAGCCGCCGGGGAGCTGTTTTTT	TRBD2	NA	TRBJ2-2	TRBV6-2/TRBV6-3
CASSVWWATDTQYF	TGTGCCAGCAGTGTGTGGTGGGCCACAGATACGCAGTATTTT	NA	NA	TRBJ2-3	TRBV6-1
CASRRGPSWGNEQYF	TGTGCCAGCCGGCGTGGGCCTAGCTGGGGTAATGAGCAGTACTTC	NA	NA	TRBJ2-5	TRBV7-2
CASSLGGTGASGANVLTF	TGTGCCAGCAGCTTAGGGGGAACAGGGGCCTCTGGGGCCAACGTCCTGACTTTC	TRBD1	NA	TRBJ2-6	TRBV2
CASSYSVADTQYF	TGTGCCAGCAGTTACTCAGTGGCGGATACGCAGTATTTT	NA	few	TRBJ2-3	TRBV6-5
CASSPLRGLTHEQFF	TGTGCCAGCAGTCCTCTGCGGGGGTTAACCCATGAGCAGTTCTTC	TRBD2	NA	TRBJ2-1	TRBV28
CASSDVMVYEKLFF	TGTGCCAGCAGTGATGTGATGGTTTATGAAAAACTGTTTTTT	NA	NA	TRBJ1-4	TRBV6-1
CASSLVAGGPADTQYF	TGCGCCAGCAGCTTGGTCGCGGGAGGGCCGGCAGATACGCAGTATTTT	TRBD2	once	TRBJ2-3	TRBV5-1
CSVDPKANYGYTF	TGCAGCGTTGACCCTAAAGCTAACTATGGCTACACCTTC	NA	NA	TRBJ1-2	TRBV29-1
CASSRTPSGRADEQYF	TGTGCCAGCAGTCGTACTCCTAGCGGGAGAGCCGACGAGCAGTACTTC	TRBD2	once	TRBJ2-7	TRBV25-1
CASSYISQPQHF	TGTGCCAGCAGTTACATCAGTCAGCCCCAGCATTTT	NA	NA	TRBJ1-5	TRBV6-6
CASSQNRGGTEAFF	TGCGCCAGCAGCCAGAACAGGGGTGGGACTGAAGCTTTCTTT	TRBD1	few	TRBJ1-1	TRBV4-1
CASSQELAGGPRTDTQYF	TGTGCCAGCAGCCAAGAGCTAGCGGGGGGGCCCCGGACAGATACGCAGTATTTT	TRBD2	NA	TRBJ2-3	TRBV4-2
CASSKTTGGPFEDTGELFF	TGTGCCAGCAGCAAAACAACGGGGGGGCCATTCGAGGACACCGGGGAGCTGTTTTTT	NA	NA	TRBJ2-2	TRBV21-1
CASSLAGFNSDTQYF	TGCGCCAGCAGCTTGGCAGGATTCAACTCAGATACGCAGTATTTT	NA	NA	TRBJ2-3	TRBV5-1
CASSQEGLAGDMTPLNYEQYF	TGTGCCAGCAGCCAGGAGGGACTAGCGGGAGATATGACCCCTCTAAACTACGAGCAGTACTTC	TRBD2	NA	TRBJ2-7	TRBV14
CATSDSGTGYGYTF	TGTGCCACCAGTGATTCCGGGACAGGGTATGGCTACACCTTC	TRBD1	NA	TRBJ1-2	TRBV24-1
CASSRREAGYTF	TGTGCCAGCAGCCGCCGTGAGGCTGGCTACACCTTC	NA	once	TRBJ1-2	TRBV6-5
CSARDIQGTYEQYF	TGCAGTGCTAGAGATATCCAGGGAACCTACGAGCAGTACTTC	NA	NA	TRBJ2-7	TRBV20-1
CASSSHRGPQEAFF	TGTGCCAGCAGCTCCCATAGAGGCCCACAGGAAGCTTTCTTT	NA	NA	TRBJ1-1	TRBV7-2
CASSDSSGGAQYF	TGTGCCAGCAGTGACTCTAGCGGGGGGGCACAGTACTTC	TRBD2	NA	TRBJ2-7	TRBV6-4
CASSSQNTDTQYF	TGTGCCAGCAGTTCACAAAACACAGATACGCAGTATTTT	NA	NA	TRBJ2-3	TRBV27
CASSLTSMGGGFYEQFF	TGTGCCAGCAGCCTAACCTCGATGGGGGGAGGCTTTTATGAGCAGTTCTTC	NA	NA	TRBJ2-1	TRBV27
CASSYPNRFLDYEQYF	TGTGCCAGCAGTTATCCGAACAGGTTTCTGGACTACGAGCAGTACTTC	NA	NA	TRBJ2-7	TRBV6-5
CASSLTTTYEQYF	TGTGCCAGCAGTTTGACGACGACCTACGAGCAGTACTTC	NA	NA	TRBJ2-7	TRBV27
CASSFGQTNYGYTF	TGTGCCAGCAGTTTTGGGCAGACCAACTATGGCTACACCTTC	NA	many	TRBJ1-2	TRBV7-9
CASSYRDVGQYF	TGTGCCAGCAGCTACAGGGACGTGGGGCAGTACTTC	NA	NA	TRBJ2-7	TRBV28
CSVAGGTGTGFSGNYGYTF	TGCAGCGTTGCCGGGGGTACCGGGACAGGATTCAGTGGTAACTATGGCTACACCTTC	TRBD1	few	TRBJ1-2	TRBV29-1
CSVIGQGFEPQHF	TGCAGCGTGATTGGACAGGGGTTTGAGCCCCAGCATTTT	TRBD1	NA	TRBJ1-5	TRBV29-1
CASSQGETQFF	TGTGCCAGCAGTCAAGGGGAGACCCAGTTCTTC	NA	NA	TRBJ2-1	TRBV12-3/TRBV12-4
CASSQGVAGNNEQFF	TGTGCCAGCAGCCAAGGTGTAGCGGGGAACAATGAGCAGTTCTTC	TRBD2	NA	TRBJ2-1	TRBV14
CASSLRVGATDTQYF	TGCGCCAGCAGCTTGAGGGTAGGGGCCACAGATACGCAGTATTTT	NA	few	TRBJ2-3	TRBV5-1
CAIKGQINTEAFF	TGTGCCATCAAGGGACAGATAAACACTGAAGCTTTCTTT	TRBD1	NA	TRBJ1-1	TRBV10-3
CSATGTGEYEQYF	TGCAGTGCAACCGGGACAGGGGAGTACGAGCAGTACTTC	TRBD1	NA	TRBJ2-7	TRBV20-1
CASSYSRGYVYEQYF	TGTGCCAGCAGTTATTCCAGGGGCTATGTCTACGAGCAGTACTTC	NA	few	TRBJ2-7	TRBV6-5
CASSFVLGQGDQPQHF	TGTGCCAGCAGCTTTGTGCTGGGACAGGGGGATCAGCCCCAGCATTTT	TRBD1	NA	TRBJ1-5	TRBV7-9
CSARDLAGDHTEQFF	TGCAGTGCTAGAGATCTAGCGGGAGACCACACTGAGCAGTTCTTC	TRBD2	NA	TRBJ2-1	TRBV20-1
CASSLARTMNTEAFF	TGCGCCAGCAGCTTGGCCCGGACAATGAACACTGAAGCTTTCTTT	NA	few	TRBJ1-1	TRBV5-1
CASSQVIPPGQENQETQYF	TGCGCCAGCAGCCAAGTTATTCCCCCCGGACAGGAGAACCAAGAGACCCAGTACTTC	TRBD1	NA	TRBJ2-5	TRBV4-1
CASSITGEGYTF	TGTGCCAGCAGTATCACAGGGGAAGGCTACACCTTC	TRBD1	NA	TRBJ1-2	TRBV6-6